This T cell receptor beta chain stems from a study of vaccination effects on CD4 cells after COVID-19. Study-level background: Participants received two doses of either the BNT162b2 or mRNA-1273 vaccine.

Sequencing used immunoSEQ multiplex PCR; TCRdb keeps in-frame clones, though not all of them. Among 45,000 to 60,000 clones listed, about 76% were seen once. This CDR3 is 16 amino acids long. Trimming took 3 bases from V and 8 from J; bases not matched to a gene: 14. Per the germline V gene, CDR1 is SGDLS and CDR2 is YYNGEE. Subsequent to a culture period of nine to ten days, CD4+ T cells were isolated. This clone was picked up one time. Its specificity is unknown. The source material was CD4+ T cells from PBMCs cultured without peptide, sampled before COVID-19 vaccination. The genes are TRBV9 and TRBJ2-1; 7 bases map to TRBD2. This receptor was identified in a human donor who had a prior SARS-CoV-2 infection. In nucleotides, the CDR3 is TGTGCCAGCAGCGCGGCGAGGGCGGGAGTAAGCCATGAGCAGTTCTTC. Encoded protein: CASSAARAGVSHEQFF.